The 30 T cell receptor beta chains below all came from one sample that was sequenced in a study of T cells after posttransplantation cyclophosphamide. Controls had myeloablative marrow grafts with methotrexate and calcineurin inhibitor, sampled at 1 year. Assay: immunoSEQ multiplex PCR; the TCRdb copy retains only in-frame clones and omits some. This sample carries 15,000 to 18,000 clones, roughly 83% of them seen once, and the ten largest clones take around 5%. Here the sequenced sample was PBMCs, taken roughly 350 days after allogeneic stem cell transplant with calcineurin inhibitor and methotrexate. Receptor source: a male patient in his late teens or twenties who received an allogeneic stem cell transplant from a related donor, was CMV-positive, and had no GVHD. Some T cells may be supplied by the graft donor.

The rearrangement uses TRBV15 and TRBJ2-7, with 8 bases fitting TRBD1. The V gene's germline CDR1 is LNHNV and CDR2 YYDKDF (reference sequence). The CDR3 runs to 16 residues. V trimming: 0 bases; J trimming: 3 bases; junction bases outside the gene matches: 7. CDR3 protein: CATSRDFQGASYEQYF. For the CDR3, the DNA is TGTGCCACCAGCAGAGATTTTCAGGGGGCGAGCTACGAGCAGTACTTC.

This clone was found once. Its ends do not fully match the called genes, so a read error is possible. The CDR3, as DNA: TGTGCCAGCAGCGCCAGACCGGGGGGCTCCTACAGTGAGCAGTTCTTC. Translated, it gives CASSARPGGSYSEQFF. V is TRBV9 and J is TRBJ2-1; D perhaps matches TRBD2 (7 bases). CDR1 is SGDLS, CDR2 YYNGEE, per germline. The CDR3 loop spans 16 amino acids.

This clone was seen more than once but under ten times. The J gene is TRBJ1-1, the V gene TRBV28; the match to TRBD1 covers 9 bases. The CDR3 length is 15 residues. Germline assignment: CDR1 MDHEN and CDR2 SYDVKM. V lost 4 bases, J lost 6 bases, and 9 bases stayed unmatched. The CDR3 DNA is TGTGCCAGCAGTTCCTACTACAGGGGGCGGGCTGAAGCTTTCTTT. Its translation is CASSSYYRGRAEAFF.

Comment on this clone: Its ends do not fully match the called genes, so a read error is possible. In nucleotides, the CDR3 is TGTGCCAGCAGTCCGGGACAGGGAGTGTCCTACAGTGAGCAGTTCTTC. Its translation is CASSPGQGVSYSEQFF. The chain joins TRBV2 to TRBJ2-1; 9 bases are a match to TRBD1. CDR3 length: 16 amino acids. Germline V gene data show CDR1 as SNHLY and CDR2 as FYNNEI.

CDR3 protein: CASSFETGRSEQFF. The DNA of the CDR3 is TGTGCCAGCAGCTTCGAAACCGGGAGGAGTGAGCAGTTCTTC. This chain uses TRBV7-9 with TRBJ2-1, with 7 bases fitting TRBD2. This CDR3 spans 14 amino acids. The germline V gene encodes CDR1 SEHNR and CDR2 FQNEAQ (reference sequence). Unmatched junction bases numbered 8, after V lost 3 bases and J lost 9 bases.

The rearrangement links TRBV5-8 to TRBJ1-2; D might be TRBD1 (5 bases). V lost 4 bases and J lost 4, with 8 bases in between. Germline V lookup: CDR1 SGHTS, CDR2 YDEGEE. This CDR3 has 12 amino acids. CDR3 region: CASSMDTYGYTF. The CDR3, as DNA: TGTGCCAGCAGCATGGACACCTATGGCTACACCTTC.

The chain recombines TRBV5-8 with TRBJ2-5; 12 nucleotides match TRBD2. Germline V lookup: CDR1 SGHTS, CDR2 YDEGEE. CDR3 length equals 16 residues. J lost 5 bases, V lost 2 bases, and 7 bases had no gene match. CDR3 nucleotide sequence: TGTGCCAGCAGCTTCCCTAGCGGGAGGGTTCGGGAGACCCAGTACTTC. Its translation is CASSFPSGRVRETQYF.

As concerns this clone: A read error may account for a junction end that differs from germline. The V gene is TRBV19, the J gene TRBJ2-1, with D possibly TRBD2 on 6 matching bases. CDR3 size: 15 residues. CDR1 and CDR2 from the germline V gene are LNHDA and SQIVND (reference sequence). The CDR3 DNA reads as TGTGCCAGTAGTATAGTCAGGACTACTTACAGTGAGCAGTTCTTC. The encoded protein is CASSIVRTTYSEQFF.

V gene TRBV4-3 combines with J gene TRBJ2-1; possible D gene TRBD1, 5 bases. Germline CDR1 reads LGHNA; CDR2 reads YSLEER. V was trimmed by 0 bases and J by 9 bases, leaving 9 bases between them. CDR3 length equals 13 residues. CDR3 bases: TGCGCCAGCAGCCAAGAATTGCAGGGTGAGCAGTTCTTC. Residues: CASSQELQGEQFF.

The chain recombines TRBV19 with TRBJ1-2, with D maybe TRBD1 (5 bases). Germline loops: CDR1 LNHDA, CDR2 SQIVND (reference sequence). This CDR3 has 14 amino acids. V was trimmed by 9 bases and J by 0 bases, leaving 14 bases between them. The chain's CDR3 is CASTTGQANYGYTF. For the CDR3, the DNA is TGTGCCAGCACAACAGGTCAGGCTAACTATGGCTACACCTTC.

The rearrangement links TRBV5-8 to TRBJ1-1; possibly TRBD1 for D (6 bases). The CDR3 is made up of 15 amino acids. V lost 4 bases to trimming and J lost 0 bases, with 13 bases between them. The germline CDR1 and CDR2 sequences are SGHTS and YDEGEE. The DNA of the CDR3 is TGTGCCAGCAGCGTTCCCCGGACAGTGAACACTGAAGCTTTCTTT. This sequence encodes CASSVPRTVNTEAFF.

The chain couples TRBV19 to TRBJ1-4, with D perhaps TRBD1 (5 bases). V dropped 6 bases and J dropped 0 bases, with 8 bases sitting between them. This CDR3 has 14 residues. In germline, CDR1 is LNHDA, CDR2 SQIVND (reference sequence). This chain's CDR3 is CASRDSATNEKLFF. The CDR3 nucleotides are TGTGCCAGTAGAGACAGTGCAACTAATGAAAAACTGTTTTTT.

The chain links TRBV9 to TRBJ2-1; possible D gene TRBD2, 5 bases. Germline lookup yields CDR1 SGDLS and CDR2 YYNGEE. V gave up 4 bases and J gave up 7 bases, with 21 bases separating them. The CDR3 sequence is 16 residues long. For the CDR3, the DNA is TGTGCCAGCAGCTCCCGGACCAGCGGAATAAGAAATGAGCAGTTCTTC. Its protein product is CASSSRTSGIRNEQFF.

The genes are TRBV10-3 and TRBJ2-7; TRBD2 matches at 9 bases. CDR1 and CDR2 from the germline V gene are ENHRY and SYGVKD. This CDR3 has 17 residues. Germline trimming cut 8 bases from V and 5 bases from J; bases unmatched to any gene: 19. The CDR3 loop is CAILGQLQGREGNEQYF. CDR3 nucleotide sequence: TGTGCCATCCTAGGACAGCTCCAAGGGCGGGAGGGAAACGAGCAGTACTTC.

This chain joins TRBV7-6 and TRBJ2-5; possibly TRBD1 for D (6 bases). With 3 bases removed from V and 4 bases from J, the gap between germline ends came to 9 bases. The CDR3 extends over 13 amino acids. Germline CDR1 reads SGHVS; CDR2 reads FNYEAQ. The CDR3 DNA sequence: TGTGCCAGCAGCTTTCGAGGGGGAGAGACCCAGTACTTC. This gives the protein CASSFRGGETQYF.

The chain has TRBV6-1 and TRBJ2-1; 11 bases map to TRBD2. Trimming cost V 3 bases and J 9 bases; bases outside gene matches: 10. CDR3 size: 16 residues. Looked up from germline, CDR1 is MNHNS and CDR2 is SASEGT. Here the CDR3 reads CASSDVVLAGGSEQFF. The CDR3 bases are TGTGCCAGCAGTGACGTTGTTCTAGCGGGAGGCAGTGAGCAGTTCTTC.

Points on this clone: One end of the junction varies from germline; a read error may be responsible. The chain has TRBV15 and TRBJ2-1; D is uncertain. The V gene's germline CDR1 is LNHNV and CDR2 YYDKDF (reference sequence). The CDR3 has 15 amino acids. For the CDR3, the DNA is TGTGCCACCAGCAGAGATCAATCGTCCTACAGTGAGCAGTTCTTC. It codes for CATSRDQSSYSEQFF.

The chain has TRBV7-6 and TRBJ2-7; D might be TRBD1 or TRBD2, each matching 9 bases. Deletions cut 3 bases from V and 0 bases from J, with 24 bases between. Germline CDR1 reads SGHVS; CDR2 reads FNYEAQ. CDR3 size: 19 residues. CDR3 nucleotides: TGTGCCAGCAGCTTTACAGGGGGCGCGGCTAGCGGGAACTCCTACGAGCAGTACTTC. This sequence encodes CASSFTGGAASGNSYEQYF.

The chain combines TRBV6-4 with TRBJ2-3, with 7 nucleotides matching TRBD1. The CDR3 consists of 14 residues. The germline gives CDR1 MRHNA, CDR2 SNTAGT. J was trimmed by 2 bases and V by 3 bases; bases with no gene match: 2. The CDR3 is CASSEDRDTDTQYF. In nucleotides, the CDR3 is TGTGCCAGCAGTGAAGACAGGGACACAGATACGCAGTATTTT.

This clone was observed a single time. This chain joins TRBV4-3 and TRBJ1-4, with D possibly matching TRBD1 (6 bases). This CDR3 spans 14 amino acids. Between the trimmed V and J ends, which lost 6 bases and 3 bases, there was a span of 11 bases. Germline lookup yields CDR1 LGHNA and CDR2 YSLEER. CDR3: CASRAGVANEKLFF. The CDR3 DNA sequence: TGCGCCAGCAGAGCAGGGGTAGCTAATGAAAAACTGTTTTTT.

The genes are TRBV5-1 and TRBJ2-5; D is perhaps TRBD2 (5 bases). The germline V and J ends were trimmed by 0 bases and 2 bases, with 8 bases remaining between them. In germline, CDR1 is SGHRS, CDR2 YFSETQ. The CDR3 contains 14 residues. This chain's CDR3 is CASSLEGGQETQYF. The CDR3 nucleotides read TGCGCCAGCAGCTTGGAGGGCGGGCAAGAGACCCAGTACTTC.

This chain connects TRBV5-3 to TRBJ1-1; D is unresolved. TRBV5-3 is filed as an ORF, its function uncertain. Trimming pared 1 base from V and 3 bases from J, leaving 13 bases between. This CDR3 is built from 15 residues. CDR3 DNA sequence: TGTGCCAGAAGCTTGATGAGGTGGAAGGACACTGAAGCTTTCTTT. Translating gives CARSLMRWKDTEAFF.

The chain has TRBV7-3 and TRBJ2-1; perhaps TRBD2 as D (5 bases). V gave up 5 bases and J gave up 15 bases, with 20 bases separating them. The CDR3 has 13 residues. Germline values: CDR1 SGHTA, CDR2 FQGTGA. In nucleotides, the CDR3 is TGTGCCAGCAGCCTCTTCGAGAGGGAAGGACTGTTCTTC. It specifies CASSLFEREGLFF.

In this sample, this clone turned up a few times. The V and J genes are TRBV7-9 and TRBJ1-3; weak D call: TRBD1 (5 bases). The CDR3 totals 17 residues. CDR1 SEHNR and CDR2 FQNEAQ come from the germline V gene (reference sequence). V shed 5 bases and J shed 4 bases, with 21 bases lying between them. CDR3: CASSARAGLAEGNTIYF. CDR3 DNA: TGTGCCAGCAGCGCGAGAGCAGGGTTGGCCGAAGGAAACACCATATATTTT. The variable domain in full, completed from reference TRBV7-9 and TRBJ1-3, reads DTGVSQNPRHKITKRGQNVTFRCDPISEHNRLYWYRQTLGQGPEFLTYFQNEAQLEKSRLLSDRFSAERPKGSFSTLEIQRTEQGDSAMYLCASSARAGLAEGNTIYFGEGSWLTVV.

The chain uses TRBV27 and TRBJ1-5; D is unclear. V shed 6 bases and J shed 7 bases, with 16 bases lying between them. Germline V gene lookup returns CDR1 MNHEY and CDR2 SMNVEV (reference sequence). The CDR3 contains 14 residues. This CDR3 reads CASSTTTFGQPQHF. The DNA for the CDR3 is TGTGCCAGCAGCACAACTACTTTTGGACAGCCCCAGCATTTT.

V usage is TRBV11-2 and J usage is TRBJ2-1; 7 bases match TRBD1. The V gene end was trimmed by 5 bases and the J gene end by 0 bases; junction bases not matched to a gene: 4. Germline V gene lookup returns CDR1 SGHAT and CDR2 FQNNGV. The CDR3 loop spans 15 amino acids. CDR3 residues: CASSMDRSSYNEQFF. CDR3 nucleotide sequence: TGTGCCAGCAGCATGGACAGGAGCTCCTACAATGAGCAGTTCTTC.

A few counts support this clone. V and J are TRBV6-1 and TRBJ2-7; possible D gene TRBD1, 5 bases. With 6 bases removed from V and 6 bases from J, the gap between germline ends came to 18 bases. The CDR3 sequence is 14 residues long. From germline, CDR1 is MNHNS and CDR2 SASEGT. CDR3 region: CASSLGQDLSEQYF. The CDR3 DNA follows: TGTGCCAGCAGCCTTGGACAAGACCTAAGCGAGCAGTACTTC.

A word on this clone: One end of the junction fails to match germline, which may point to a read error. The same CDR3 can be traced to other DNA sequences in this sample. J is TRBJ1-6 and V is TRBV23-1, with 12 bases matching TRBD1. TRBV23-1 is marked as an open reading frame, function uncertain. The CDR3 totals 19 residues. The CDR3 sequence is CASPTGTGGADNYNSPLHF. CDR3 nucleotide sequence: TGCGCCAGTCCAACCGGGACAGGGGGCGCAGACAACTATAATTCCCCCCTCCACTTT.

This sequence joins TRBV5-4 and TRBJ1-6, with no clear D. CDR3 length: 14 residues. CDR1 and CDR2 (germline): SGHNT, YYREEE (reference sequence). V was shortened by 5 bases and J by 7 bases, with 13 bases between the two germline ends. In nucleotides, the CDR3 is TGTGCCAGCAGACCTGCCAGAGGAAATTCACCCCTCCACTTT. Protein product: CASRPARGNSPLHF.

The chain employs TRBV6-4 and TRBJ2-6, with D maybe TRBD2 (6 bases). The V gene's germline CDR1 is MRHNA and CDR2 SNTAGT. Trimming stripped 3 bases from V and 3 bases from J, with 9 bases between. The CDR3 covers 15 residues. For the CDR3, the DNA is TGTGCCAGCAGTGAGGAGGGGAGTGGGGCCAACGTCCTGACTTTC. This encodes CASSEEGSGANVLTF.